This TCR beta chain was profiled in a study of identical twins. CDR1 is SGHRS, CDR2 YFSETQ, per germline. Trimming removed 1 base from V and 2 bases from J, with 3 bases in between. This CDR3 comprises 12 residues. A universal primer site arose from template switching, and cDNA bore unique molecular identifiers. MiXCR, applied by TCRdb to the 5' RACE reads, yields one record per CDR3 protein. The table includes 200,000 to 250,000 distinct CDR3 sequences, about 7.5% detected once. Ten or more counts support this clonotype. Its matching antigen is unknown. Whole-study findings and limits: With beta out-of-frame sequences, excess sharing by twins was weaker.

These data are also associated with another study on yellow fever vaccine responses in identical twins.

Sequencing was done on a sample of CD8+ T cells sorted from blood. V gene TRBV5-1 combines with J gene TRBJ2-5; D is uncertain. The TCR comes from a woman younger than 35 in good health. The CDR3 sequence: CASSLKQETQYF. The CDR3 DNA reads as TGCGCCAGCAGCTTGAAACAAGAGACCCAGTACTTC.